The rows below give T cell receptor beta chains drawn from one sample of a study of post-analysis software for immune sequencing data. TCRdb re-derived calls from the PCR reads in MiXCR, one entry per CDR3 protein. The sample shows roughly 620,000 distinct CDR3 sequences, 44% of them seen only once. Input material: blood. These receptors were taken from a girl between 10 and 17 years old with multiple sclerosis. Both conserved end residues are part of each CDR3. Fields, in order: clone size, V gene, J gene, CDR3 protein. The size field is filled for only some rows; it gives once, few, many or a size class.

clone size: .
V gene: TRBV20-1
J gene: TRBJ2-3
CDR3 protein: CSALPSGRGDTQYF

clone size: .
V gene: TRBV15
J gene: TRBJ2-5
CDR3 protein: CATSRGASAQEETQYF

clone size: few
V gene: TRBV12-3/TRBV12-4
J gene: TRBJ1-2
CDR3 protein: CASSKRGGYGYTF

clone size: .
V gene: TRBV7-2
J gene: TRBJ1-1
CDR3 protein: CASSLEAGEAFF

clone size: .
V gene: TRBV12-3/TRBV12-4
J gene: TRBJ1-2
CDR3 protein: CASSLGDSVVGYTF

clone size: once
V gene: TRBV27
J gene: TRBJ2-7
CDR3 protein: CASSLWGQSYEQYF

clone size: .
V gene: TRBV12-3/TRBV12-4
J gene: TRBJ2-3
CDR3 protein: CASSSRGQRSTDTQYF

clone size: .
V gene: TRBV7-3
J gene: TRBJ2-2
CDR3 protein: CASSLDSGGLNTGELFF

clone size: .
V gene: TRBV2
J gene: TRBJ2-7
CDR3 protein: CASRNAYEQYF

clone size: .
V gene: TRBV4-2
J gene: TRBJ2-1
CDR3 protein: CASSQDRGGSGAEQFF

clone size: few
V gene: TRBV20-1
J gene: TRBJ2-7
CDR3 protein: CSVPSRQGYYEQYF

clone size: .
V gene: TRBV12-3/TRBV12-4
J gene: TRBJ1-1
CDR3 protein: CASSLNWQREDEAFF

clone size: .
V gene: TRBV13
J gene: TRBJ2-1
CDR3 protein: CASSFTCEQFF

clone size: few
V gene: TRBV10-3
J gene: TRBJ2-5
CDR3 protein: CATIVCGRSQETQYF

clone size: many
V gene: TRBV6-4
J gene: TRBJ2-3
CDR3 protein: CASSDSPGTDTQYF

clone size: few
V gene: TRBV5-6
J gene: TRBJ1-2
CDR3 protein: CASSSLTGDYGYTF

clone size: .
V gene: TRBV5-1
J gene: TRBJ2-2
CDR3 protein: CASSLDRGTGELFF

clone size: few
V gene: TRBV12-3/TRBV12-4
J gene: TRBJ2-4
CDR3 protein: CASSSLTAPAKNIQYF

clone size: .
V gene: TRBV7-2
J gene: TRBJ2-7
CDR3 protein: CASSLIDLYGQYF

clone size: .
V gene: TRBV12-3/TRBV12-4
J gene: TRBJ1-5
CDR3 protein: CASSQDRSAQPQHF

clone size: .
V gene: TRBV12-3/TRBV12-4
J gene: TRBJ1-1
CDR3 protein: CASSAWTGAKPQAFF

clone size: .
V gene: TRBV20-1
J gene: TRBJ2-7
CDR3 protein: CSAITGTGPYEQYF

clone size: .
V gene: TRBV5-8
J gene: TRBJ1-1
CDR3 protein: CASSPLTALNTEAFF

clone size: few
V gene: TRBV10-3
J gene: TRBJ2-1
CDR3 protein: CAISSPGEIYNEQFF

clone size: .
V gene: TRBV6-1
J gene: TRBJ2-7
CDR3 protein: CASSRSEQGFMYYEQYF

clone size: .
V gene: TRBV7-9
J gene: TRBJ1-5
CDR3 protein: CASSSRLGQPQHF

clone size: .
V gene: TRBV20-1
J gene: TRBJ2-1
CDR3 protein: CSAATGGRNNEQFF

clone size: few
V gene: TRBV4-1
J gene: TRBJ2-7
CDR3 protein: CASSHRAGGLYEQYF

clone size: .
V gene: TRBV20-1
J gene: TRBJ2-5
CDR3 protein: CSPSSLGRATETQYF

clone size: .
V gene: TRBV7-9
J gene: .
CDR3 protein: CASRPAHSEQYF

clone size: .
V gene: TRBV29-1
J gene: TRBJ1-2
CDR3 protein: CSAERQGANYGYTF

clone size: .
V gene: TRBV4-2
J gene: TRBJ2-7
CDR3 protein: CASSQDRGSYEQYF

clone size: .
V gene: TRBV20-1
J gene: TRBJ2-1
CDR3 protein: CSARAGTTSGEQFF

clone size: .
V gene: TRBV7-9
J gene: .
CDR3 protein: CASSLYGRGEQYF

clone size: .
V gene: TRBV20-1
J gene: TRBJ2-7
CDR3 protein: CSARVRLAGGLWNEQYF

clone size: few
V gene: TRBV11-2
J gene: TRBJ2-1
CDR3 protein: CASSFGRTSYNEQFF

clone size: few
V gene: TRBV10-1
J gene: TRBJ2-1
CDR3 protein: CASSGASGRAGNEQFF